The sequence of this TCR beta chain was determined in a study of T cell clonality in common variable immunodeficiency. This clone was observed at least ten times. The read comes to an end 3 residues before the CDR3 does, leaving the germline J gene to fill in the end. Patients and controls were mostly of Caucasian heritage. Equal genomic DNA amounts from CVID and control samples were sequenced. Assay used: immunoSEQ multiplex PCR; TCRdb lists only in-frame clones, some missing. The repertoire yields tens of thousands of clones, none seen only once; the top ten contain around 5.4%. The CDR3 extends over 13 amino acids. CDR1 LNHDA and CDR2 SQIVND come from the germline V gene (reference sequence). The ends lost 5 bases at V and 7 bases at J; junction bases unmatched: 5.

The chain employs TRBV19 and TRBJ1-2; 9 nucleotides match TRBD1. The TCR sequence derives from a person aged 18-70 years in good health. Sequencing input: peripheral blood mononuclear cells. This chain's CDR3 is CASSDRGTSGYTF. CDR3 DNA, as far as it was read: TGTGCCAGTAGTGACAGGGGGACCTCTGGC.